This T cell receptor beta chain was obtained from a study of PD-1 blockade in classical Hodgkin lymphoma. The study's findings and limits: For complete responders, baseline diversity was comparable to that of newly diagnosed patients. Reasons behind the repertoire differences stay unclear, perhaps disease activity or earlier therapy. Reported findings placed baseline TCR diversity lower in newly diagnosed patients (compared with healthy donors).

Repertoires were generated with immunoSEQ multiplex PCR, while TCRdb's copy carries only in-frame clones and drops some. The sample has tens of thousands of clones, less than 90% seen once. This clone was picked up one time. Its antigen is currently unknown. Autologous stem cell transplantation was followed by relapse in every patient, and brentuximab vedotin exposure varied. Magnetic negative selection of thawed PBMCs was the method by which CD4+ T cells were purified. The CDR3 has 13 residues. Losses at the gene ends were 6 bases for V and 5 bases for J; bases not matched to a gene: 3. In germline, CDR1 is SNHLY, CDR2 FYNNEI.

The sequencing used CD4+ T cells from blood, collected at baseline. The sequence was obtained from a human donor with classical Hodgkin lymphoma. The J gene is TRBJ2-3, the V gene TRBV2, with TRBD1 matching over 9 bases. CDR3 sequence reads: CASRGQGVDTQYF. CDR3 sequence (DNA): TGTGCCAGCAGGGGACAGGGAGTAGATACGCAGTATTTT.